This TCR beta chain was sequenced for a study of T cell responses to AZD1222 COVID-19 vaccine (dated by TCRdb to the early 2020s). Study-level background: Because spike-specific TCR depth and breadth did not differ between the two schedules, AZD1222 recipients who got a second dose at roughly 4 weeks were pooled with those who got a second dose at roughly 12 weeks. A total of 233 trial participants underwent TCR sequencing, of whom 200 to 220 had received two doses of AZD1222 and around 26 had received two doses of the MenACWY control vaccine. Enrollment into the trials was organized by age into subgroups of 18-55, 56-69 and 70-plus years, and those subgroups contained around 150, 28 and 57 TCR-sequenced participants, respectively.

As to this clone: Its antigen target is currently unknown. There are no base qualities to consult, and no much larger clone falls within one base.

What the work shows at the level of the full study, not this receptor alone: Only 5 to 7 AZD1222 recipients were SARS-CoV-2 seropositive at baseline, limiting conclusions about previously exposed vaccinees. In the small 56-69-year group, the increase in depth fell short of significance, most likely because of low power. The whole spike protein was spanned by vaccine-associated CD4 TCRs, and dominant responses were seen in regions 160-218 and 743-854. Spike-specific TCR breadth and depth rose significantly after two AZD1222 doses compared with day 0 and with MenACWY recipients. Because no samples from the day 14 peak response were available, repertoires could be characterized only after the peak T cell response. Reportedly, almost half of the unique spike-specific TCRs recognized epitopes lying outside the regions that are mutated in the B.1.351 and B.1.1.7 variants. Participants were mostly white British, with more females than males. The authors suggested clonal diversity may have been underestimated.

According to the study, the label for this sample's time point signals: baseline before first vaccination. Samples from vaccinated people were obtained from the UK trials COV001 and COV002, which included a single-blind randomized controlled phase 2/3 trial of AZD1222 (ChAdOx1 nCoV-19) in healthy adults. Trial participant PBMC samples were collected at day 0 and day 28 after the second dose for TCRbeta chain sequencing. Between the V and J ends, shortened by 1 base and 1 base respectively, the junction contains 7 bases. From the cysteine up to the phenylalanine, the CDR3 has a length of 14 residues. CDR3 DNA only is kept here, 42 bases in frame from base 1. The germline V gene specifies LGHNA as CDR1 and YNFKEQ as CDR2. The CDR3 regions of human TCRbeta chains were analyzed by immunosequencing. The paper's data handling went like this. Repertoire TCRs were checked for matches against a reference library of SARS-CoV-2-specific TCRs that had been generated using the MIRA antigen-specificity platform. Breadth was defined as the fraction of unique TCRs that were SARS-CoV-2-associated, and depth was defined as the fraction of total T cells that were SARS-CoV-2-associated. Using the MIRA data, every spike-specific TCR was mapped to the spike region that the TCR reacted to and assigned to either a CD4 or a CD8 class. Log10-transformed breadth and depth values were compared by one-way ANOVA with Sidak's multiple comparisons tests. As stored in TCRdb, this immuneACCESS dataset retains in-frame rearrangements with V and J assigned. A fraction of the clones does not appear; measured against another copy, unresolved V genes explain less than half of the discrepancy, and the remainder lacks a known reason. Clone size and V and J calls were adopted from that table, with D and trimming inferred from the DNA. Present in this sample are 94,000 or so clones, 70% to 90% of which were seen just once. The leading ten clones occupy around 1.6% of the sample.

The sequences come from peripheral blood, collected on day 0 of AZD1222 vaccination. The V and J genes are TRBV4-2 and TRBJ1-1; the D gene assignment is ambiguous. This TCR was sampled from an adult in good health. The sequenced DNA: TGTGCCAGCAGCCAAGCGCTTGGGAACACTGAAGCTTTCTTT. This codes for CASSQALGNTEAFF.